This paragraph covers one T cell receptor beta chain sequence. The sample has other DNA sequences that encode this CDR3 too. Germline V CDR1 and CDR2: SGHKS, YYEKEE (reference sequence). V dropped 0 bases and J dropped 5; count of bases not matched to a gene: 2. The length of the CDR3 is 15 residues. Clones were read by immunoSEQ multiplex PCR, and TCRdb kept only the in-frame ones, dropping some. The repertoire holds under 400,000 clones, with about 90% as singletons. The sample originates from a study of blood T cell repertoires in COVID-19. Allocation to cohorts depended on clinical history reported by the participants.

The sequenced material came from PBMCs or T cells enriched from blood (not recorded which). This chain links TRBV5-5 with TRBJ1-5; 10 bases align to TRBD1. The TCR was taken from a woman in her thirties who had been exposed to COVID-19. The CDR3, as DNA: TGTGCCAGCAGCTTGGGAGGGACAGGGGATCAGCCCCAGCATTTT. Its protein is CASSLGGTGDQPQHF.